A selection of T cell receptor beta chains follows, all from one sample in a study of T cell responses to AZD1222 COVID-19 vaccine. Profiling relied on immunoSEQ multiplex PCR, and the TCRdb table lists in-frame clones only, not all of them. The table has around 70,000 clones, less than 85% seen once. The specimen comprised peripheral blood, sampled on day 0 of AZD1222 vaccination. All receptors derive from an adult in good health. CDR3s leave out the opening cysteine and the closing phenylalanine or tryptophan. A D gene is named only where the DNA matches it firmly.

J gene: TRBJ1-2
D gene: NA
V gene: TRBV2
CDR3 protein: ASRSTAANYGYT

J gene: TRBJ2-3
D gene: TRBD2
V gene: TRBV10-3
CDR3 protein: AISQGLEGTQY

J gene: TRBJ2-5
D gene: NA
V gene: TRBV7-2
CDR3 protein: ASSLGVVAETQY

J gene: TRBJ2-1
D gene: NA
V gene: TRBV10-3
CDR3 protein: AISALEVDEQF

J gene: TRBJ2-7
D gene: TRBD2
V gene: TRBV6-5
CDR3 protein: ASSTGLALTGEQY

J gene: TRBJ2-4
D gene: NA
V gene: TRBV24-1
CDR3 protein: ATSEGIAKNIQY

J gene: TRBJ2-7
D gene: NA
V gene: TRBV6-5
CDR3 protein: ASSRDLISYEQY

J gene: TRBJ1-2
D gene: TRBD1
V gene: TRBV10-3
CDR3 protein: AISETGQGHGYT

J gene: TRBJ1-1
D gene: NA
V gene: TRBV10-3
CDR3 protein: AVAGAGGAEAF

J gene: TRBJ2-6
D gene: NA
V gene: TRBV27
CDR3 protein: ASGAVSGANVLT